This TCR beta chain was captured by sequencing in a study of blood T cell repertoires in COVID-19. Germline lookup yields CDR1 SEHNR and CDR2 FQNEAQ (reference sequence). This CDR3 contains 15 residues. The V segment lost 1 base and the J segment 3 bases; nucleotides outside the gene matches: 5. Using immunoSEQ multiplex PCR, the repertoire was profiled, and TCRdb retains in-frame clones only, with some absent. The data show 350,000 to 450,000 clones, 89% seen once. This TCR was recovered from a woman in her thirties or forties with COVID-19, enrolled during active disease. The chain links TRBV7-9 to TRBJ1-2, with 7 bases fitting TRBD1. The sample consisted of peripheral blood. The CDR3 nucleotides are TGTGCCAGCAGCTTAGGAACAGGGGAATACTATGGCTACACCTTC. It specifies CASSLGTGEYYGYTF.